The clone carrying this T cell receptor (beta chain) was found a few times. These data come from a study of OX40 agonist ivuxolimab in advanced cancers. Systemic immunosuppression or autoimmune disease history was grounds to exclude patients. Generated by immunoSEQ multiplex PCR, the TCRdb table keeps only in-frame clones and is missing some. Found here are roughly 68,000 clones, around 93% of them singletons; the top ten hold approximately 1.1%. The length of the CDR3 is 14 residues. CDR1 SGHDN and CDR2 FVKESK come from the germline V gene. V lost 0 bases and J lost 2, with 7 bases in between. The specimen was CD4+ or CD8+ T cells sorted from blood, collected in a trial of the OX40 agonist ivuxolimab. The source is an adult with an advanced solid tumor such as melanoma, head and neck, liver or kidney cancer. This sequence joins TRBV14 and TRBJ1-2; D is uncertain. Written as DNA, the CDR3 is TGTGCCAGCAGCCAAGATCAGCGAAACTATGGCTACACCTTC. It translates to CASSQDQRNYGYTF.